Presented here are 10 T cell receptor beta chains from one specimen sequenced in a study of CD8 T cells in Susac syndrome. The RNA input was roughly 0.45 to 1 ug, and it was reverse transcribed with random hexamers. TCRdb re-called the immunoSEQ multiplex PCR reads through MiXCR, storing one row per CDR3 protein. The table lists about 160,000 distinct CDR3 sequences, roughly 95% of them singletons. The sample comprised CD4+ T cells from PBMCs. All receptors come from a human donor with multiple sclerosis.

The chain has TRBV19 and TRBJ2-7, with TRBD2 matching 9 bases. Germline CDR1 and CDR2: LNHDA and SQIVND (reference sequence). Unmatched junction bases numbered 9, after V lost 5 bases and J lost 1 base. CDR3 size: 16 residues. The CDR3 loop reads CASSLSGLASSYEQYF. Written as DNA, the CDR3 is TGTGCCAGTAGTCTCTCTGGACTAGCGAGTTCCTACGAGCAGTACTTC.

The J gene is TRBJ2-7, the V gene TRBV20-1, with D hard to call. The germline V gene encodes CDR1 DFQATT and CDR2 SNEGSKA (reference sequence). This CDR3 contains 14 residues. Trimming left V 0 bases short and J 1 base short, with 10 bases between. CDR3 DNA sequence: TGCAGTGCTAGAGATCCCCTGGCATCCTACGAGCAGTACTTC. As protein: CSARDPLASYEQYF.

J is TRBJ2-2 and V is TRBV2, with TRBD2 matching 7 bases. Germline CDR1 SNHLY, CDR2 FYNNEI. The V gene end was trimmed by 6 bases and the J gene end by 5 bases; junction bases not matched to a gene: 6. The CDR3 covers 14 residues. The CDR3 DNA reads as TGTGCCAGCAGGGCGGACGGGGGGACCGGGGAGCTGTTTTTT. As protein: CASRADGGTGELFF.

The chain recombines TRBV27 with TRBJ1-4; possible D gene TRBD1, 5 bases. The V gene lost 2 bases and the J gene lost 4 bases, with 8 bases spanning the gap. The CDR3 is 14 residues long. Germline-derived CDR1 and CDR2 are MNHEY and SMNVEV (reference sequence). CDR3 region: CASSLRGDNEKLFF. In DNA form, the CDR3 reads TGTGCCAGCAGTTTACGGGGGGATAATGAAAAACTGTTTTTT.

The chain is built from TRBV7-9 and TRBJ1-3, with 8 bases that match TRBD1. V trimming: 5 bases; J trimming: 10 bases; junction bases outside the gene matches: 10. In germline, CDR1 is SEHNR, CDR2 FQNEAQ (reference sequence). This CDR3 region has 14 residues. In DNA, the CDR3 is TGTGCCAGCAGCCCCGGACAGGGACTGGTAACCATATATTTT. Translated: CASSPGQGLVTIYF.

The genes are TRBV3-1 and TRBJ2-1, with D perhaps TRBD1 or TRBD2 (5 bases each). The CDR3 is 15 amino acids. Germline V CDR1 and CDR2: LGHDT, YNNKEL (reference sequence). V dropped 0 bases and J dropped 12 bases, with 18 bases sitting between them. In nucleotides, the CDR3 is TGTGCCAGCAGCCAAGAAAAGACCCTTTCGGGACGGCAGTTCTTC. Translated, it gives CASSQEKTLSGRQFF.

This chain links TRBV5-1 with TRBJ2-3, with D uncertain. The germline CDR1 and CDR2 sequences are SGHRS and YFSETQ. The ends were cut back, 6 bases at V and 2 bases at J, with 13 bases in the middle. This CDR3 has 14 amino acids. This chain's CDR3 is CASTSGGYTDTQYF. DNA of the CDR3: TGCGCCAGCACCTCTGGCGGATACACAGATACGCAGTATTTT. The whole variable domain, remainder taken from reference TRBV5-1 and TRBJ2-3, is KAGVTQTPRYLIKTRGQQVTLSCSPISGHRSVSWYQQTPGQGLQFLFEYFSETQRNKGNFPGRFSGRQFSNSRSEMNVSTLELGDSALYLCASTSGGYTDTQYFGPGTRLTVL.

The gene calls are TRBV6-1 and TRBJ1-5; TRBD1 is a possible D gene (6 bases). Germline V CDR1 and CDR2: MNHNS, SASEGT. V lost 2 bases and J 7 bases, leaving 21 bases between the germline ends. The CDR3 length is 17 residues. The CDR3 loop reads CASSEMGPAGAQQPQHF. For the CDR3, the DNA is TGTGCCAGCAGTGAAATGGGGCCGGCAGGGGCCCAACAGCCCCAGCATTTT.

This rearrangement joins TRBV11-2 to TRBJ2-7, with 8 nucleotides matching TRBD2. The length of the CDR3 is 14 residues. The J segment lost 6 bases and the V segment lost 3 bases, leaving 7 bases of the junction unmatched. Germline CDR1 reads SGHAT; CDR2 reads FQNNGV. The CDR3 nucleotides read TGTGCCAGCAGCTTGACGGGAGGGCCCTTCGAGCAGTACTTC. Residues: CASSLTGGPFEQYF. Together with reference TRBV11-2 and TRBJ2-7, the CDR3 gives the full variable domain: EAGVAQSPRYKIIEKRQSVAFWCNPISGHATLYWYQQILGQGPKLLIQFQNNGVVDDSQLPKDRFSAERLKGVDSTLKIQPAKLEDSAVYLCASSLTGGPFEQYFGPGTRLTVT.

This chain connects TRBV2 to TRBJ2-7, with TRBD2 matching 12 bases. This CDR3 is 15 amino acids long. The germline gives CDR1 SNHLY, CDR2 FYNNEI. V shed 1 base and J 2 bases; nucleotides not matched to a gene: 0. CDR3 amino acids: CASSEGTSGTYEQYF. The CDR3 DNA sequence: TGTGCCAGCAGTGAAGGGACTAGCGGGACCTACGAGCAGTACTTC.